This T cell receptor (beta chain) came from a study of T cell repertoires in cytomegalovirus infection. Study context: CMV infection plus the matching HLA type was flagged by public TCR beta signatures.

Study-level results: HLA-C-restricted CMV clonotypes gave the most frequent clonotype in two of eight donors. Cumulative frequency (of public TCR beta family members) identified carriers of CMV plus the relevant HLA.

Germline V gene data show CDR1 as MNHNS and CDR2 as SASEGT. V gave up 5 bases and J gave up 5 bases, with 13 bases separating them. The CDR3 has 14 residues. MiXCR, run by TCRdb on the reads, gives a single entry per CDR3 protein. The table includes around 70,000 distinct CDR3 sequences, 4% detected once. This clonotype appeared many times. The antigen remains undetermined. The receptor comes from a human donor in good health (CMV status not recorded). Some clones in this sample may be carry-over from other donors' samples. The sequenced sample consisted of PBMCs. The chain employs TRBV6-1 and TRBJ1-5, with unresolved D. CDR3 amino acids: CASSWSGDHQPQHF. The CDR3 coding sequence is TGTGCCAGCAGTTGGAGTGGGGATCATCAGCCCCAGCATTTT.